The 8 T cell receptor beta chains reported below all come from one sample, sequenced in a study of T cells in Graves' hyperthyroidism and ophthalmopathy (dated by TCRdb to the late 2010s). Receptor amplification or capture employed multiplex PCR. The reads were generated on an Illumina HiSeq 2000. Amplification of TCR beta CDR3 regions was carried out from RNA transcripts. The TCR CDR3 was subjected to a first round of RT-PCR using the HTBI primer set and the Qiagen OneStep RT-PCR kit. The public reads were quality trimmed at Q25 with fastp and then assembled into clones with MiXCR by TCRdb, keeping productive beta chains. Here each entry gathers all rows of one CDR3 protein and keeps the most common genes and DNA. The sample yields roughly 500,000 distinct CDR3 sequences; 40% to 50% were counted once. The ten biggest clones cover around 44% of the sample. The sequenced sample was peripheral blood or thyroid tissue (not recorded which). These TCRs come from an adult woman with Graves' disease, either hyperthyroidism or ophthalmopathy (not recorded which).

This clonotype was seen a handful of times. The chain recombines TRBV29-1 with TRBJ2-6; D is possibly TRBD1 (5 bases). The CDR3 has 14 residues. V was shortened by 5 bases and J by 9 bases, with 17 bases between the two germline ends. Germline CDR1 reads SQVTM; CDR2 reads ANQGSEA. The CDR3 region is CSVKDLQRGNVLTF. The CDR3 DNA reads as TGCAGCGTTAAGGACCTTCAAAGGGGCAACGTCCTGACTTTC.

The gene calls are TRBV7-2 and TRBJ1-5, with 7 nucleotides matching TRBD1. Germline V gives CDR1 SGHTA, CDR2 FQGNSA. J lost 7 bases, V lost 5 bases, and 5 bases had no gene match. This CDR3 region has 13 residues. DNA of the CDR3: TGTGCCAGCAGCATCGACAGGGAACAGCCCCAGCATTTT. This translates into CASSIDREQPQHF.

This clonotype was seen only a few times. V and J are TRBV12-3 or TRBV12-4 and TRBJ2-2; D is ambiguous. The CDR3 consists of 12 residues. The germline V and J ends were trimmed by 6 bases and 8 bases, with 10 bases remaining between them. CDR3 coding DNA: TGTGCCAGCAGCAAGATAGCAGGGGAGCTGTTTTTT. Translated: CASSKIAGELFF.

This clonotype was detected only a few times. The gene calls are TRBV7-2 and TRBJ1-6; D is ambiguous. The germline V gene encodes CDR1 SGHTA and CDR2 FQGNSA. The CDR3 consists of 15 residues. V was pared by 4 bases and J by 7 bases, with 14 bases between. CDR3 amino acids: CASSSASGWNSPLHF. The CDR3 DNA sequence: TGTGCCAGCAGCTCCGCATCGGGGTGGAATTCACCCCTCCACTTT.

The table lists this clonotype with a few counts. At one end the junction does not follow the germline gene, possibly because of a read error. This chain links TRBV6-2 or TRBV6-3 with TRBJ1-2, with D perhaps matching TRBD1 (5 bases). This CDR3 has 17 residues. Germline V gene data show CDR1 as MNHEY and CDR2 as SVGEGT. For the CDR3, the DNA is TGTGCCAGCAATTACCTAAGGGGTGACACCCACGGCTATGGCTACACCTTC. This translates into CASNYLRGDTHGYGYTF.

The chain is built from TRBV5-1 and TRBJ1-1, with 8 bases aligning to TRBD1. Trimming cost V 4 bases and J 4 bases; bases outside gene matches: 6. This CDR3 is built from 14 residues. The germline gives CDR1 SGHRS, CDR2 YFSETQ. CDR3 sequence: CASSGTGGSTEAFF. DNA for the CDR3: TGCGCCAGCAGCGGGACAGGAGGTTCCACTGAAGCTTTCTTT.

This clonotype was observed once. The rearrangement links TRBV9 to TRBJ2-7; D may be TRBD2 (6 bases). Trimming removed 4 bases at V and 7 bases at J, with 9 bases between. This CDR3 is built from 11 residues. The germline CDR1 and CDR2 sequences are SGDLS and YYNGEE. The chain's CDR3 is CASSKEGEQYF. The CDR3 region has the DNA TGTGCCAGCAGCAAGGAGGGTGAGCAGTACTTC.

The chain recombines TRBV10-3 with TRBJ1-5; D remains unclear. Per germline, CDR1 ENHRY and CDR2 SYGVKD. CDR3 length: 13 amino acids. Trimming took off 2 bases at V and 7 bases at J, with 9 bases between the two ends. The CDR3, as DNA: TGTGCCATCAGTGAGGCGGGAGGGCAGCCCCAGCATTTT. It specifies CAISEAGGQPQHF.